The subject of this entry is one TCR beta chain. What it binds is not known. These data are taken from a study of OX40 agonist ivuxolimab in advanced cancers. V lost 5 bases, J lost 8 bases, and 9 bases lay in between. The CDR3 loop spans 11 amino acids. The germline V gene has CDR1 KGHSH and CDR2 LQKENI. Study findings and constraints: CD8+ T cells averaged more expanded clones than CD4+. Among expanded peripheral T cells, antigen specificity went undetermined.

Sequencing was performed with immunoSEQ multiplex PCR; in TCRdb, only in-frame clones are kept and a portion is missing. The data hold 84,000 or so clones, with around nine tenths observed a single time. Sampling of blood occurred at baseline, cycle 4 day 1, and cycle 7 day 1. The sequence was collected from an adult with an advanced solid tumor such as melanoma, head and neck, liver or kidney cancer. The input for sequencing was CD4+ or CD8+ T cells sorted from blood, taken in a trial of the OX40 agonist ivuxolimab. The genes are TRBV18 and TRBJ1-2, with D unresolved. As DNA, the CDR3 is TGTGCCAGCTCAGAAGGAGAGGGCTACACCTTC. It encodes CASSEGEGYTF.